This entry features one T cell receptor (beta chain) sequence. The target antigen is unknown. Prior to sequencing, the ViraFEST assay stimulated PBMC with viral peptide pools, which expanded the antigen-specific CD4+ T cells. CD4+ T cell isolation took place after 10 days of culture. Participants got two doses of BNT162b2 or mRNA-1273 vaccine. PBMC cultures contained 2 million or so cells per well, 7.5 to 10 IU/ml IL-2 and roughly 10 ug/ml peptides. CDR3 length: 12 amino acids. This sample is drawn from a study of vaccination effects on CD4 cells after COVID-19. In the study overall: After the second dose, samples were taken at median day 72. Study-level findings and limits: The authors studied few convalescent patients and collected no early post-infection timepoints.

Using immunoSEQ multiplex PCR, the repertoire was profiled, and TCRdb retains in-frame clones only, with some absent. The sample yields 25,000 to 30,000 clones, approximately 71% seen once. Sample: CD4+ T cells from PBMCs cultured with HCoV-NL63 spike peptides, taken after COVID-19 vaccination. The clonotype originates from a human donor who received a COVID-19 vaccine. The rearrangement joins TRBV21-1 to TRBJ2-4; the D call of TRBD1 is as the table states it, not checked on the DNA. TRBV21-1 is flagged as a pseudogene. The CDR3 is CASSKIQDIQYF. The DNA for the CDR3 is TGTGCCAGCAGCAAAATCCAGGACATTCAGTACTTC.